A selection of T cell receptor beta chains follows, all from one sample in a study of T cell responses to AZD1222 COVID-19 vaccine. Sequencing used immunoSEQ multiplex PCR; TCRdb keeps in-frame clones, though not all of them. The sample consists of 120,000 or so clones, roughly 90% of them appearing once. The sequencing used peripheral blood, collected 28 days after the second dose of the MenACWY control vaccine. The receptors derive from an adult who received the MenACWY meningococcal vaccine as a control. The CDR3 runs from the conserved cysteine through the conserved F or W. A D gene is named only where the DNA matches it firmly. Expanded clones get a size class; other rows say once, few or many, or leave the size out.

j_call: TRBJ1-1; d_call: -; clone_size: -; v_call: TRBV5-1; cdr3_aa: CASSLGPGDSEAFF; cdr3_nt: TGCGCCAGCAGCTTGGGTCCTGGCGATTCTGAAGCTTTCTTT
j_call: TRBJ2-1; d_call: TRBD2; clone_size: few; v_call: TRBV6-5; cdr3_aa: CASRDPGRGEQFF; cdr3_nt: TGTGCCAGCAGAGACCCAGGGCGGGGGGAGCAGTTCTTC
j_call: TRBJ1-4; d_call: -; clone_size: -; v_call: TRBV28; cdr3_aa: CASSPPGRGEKLFF; cdr3_nt: TGTGCCAGCAGTCCACCGGGACGAGGGGAAAAACTGTTTTTT
j_call: TRBJ2-1; d_call: TRBD2; clone_size: -; v_call: TRBV5-1; cdr3_aa: CASSSLQGLGNEQFF; cdr3_nt: TGCGCCAGCAGCTCCTTACAGGGACTAGGCAATGAGCAGTTCTTC
j_call: TRBJ2-2; d_call: -; clone_size: -; v_call: TRBV4-2; cdr3_aa: CASSQDRTHTGELFF; cdr3_nt: TGTGCCAGCAGCCAAGATAGAACCCACACCGGGGAGCTGTTTTTT
j_call: TRBJ2-5; d_call: -; clone_size: -; v_call: TRBV4-2; cdr3_aa: CASSQEESHQETQYF; cdr3_nt: TGTGCCAGCAGCCAAGAAGAGTCTCACCAAGAGACCCAGTACTTC
j_call: TRBJ1-1; d_call: -; clone_size: -; v_call: TRBV27; cdr3_aa: CASSLTGRYTEAFF; cdr3_nt: TGTGCCAGCAGTTTAACAGGGAGGTACACTGAAGCTTTCTTT
j_call: TRBJ1-4; d_call: -; clone_size: -; v_call: TRBV5-1; cdr3_aa: CASSLDSTNEKLFF; cdr3_nt: TGCGCCAGCAGCTTGGACTCAACTAATGAAAAACTGTTTTTT
j_call: TRBJ2-1; d_call: TRBD2; clone_size: -; v_call: TRBV19; cdr3_aa: CASSTGLSDEQFF; cdr3_nt: TGTGCCAGTAGTACGGGACTATCTGATGAGCAGTTCTTC
j_call: TRBJ2-1; d_call: -; clone_size: -; v_call: TRBV12-3/TRBV12-4; cdr3_aa: CASSSSPWEQFF; cdr3_nt: TGTGCCAGCAGTTCGAGTCCGTGGGAGCAGTTCTTC
j_call: TRBJ1-2; d_call: TRBD1; clone_size: -; v_call: TRBV2; cdr3_aa: CASSERQGSYGYTF; cdr3_nt: TGTGCCAGCAGTGAAAGACAGGGGAGCTATGGCTACACCTTC
j_call: TRBJ2-2; d_call: -; clone_size: -; v_call: TRBV5-5; cdr3_aa: CASSPFSGGELFF; cdr3_nt: TGTGCCAGCAGCCCTTTTTCCGGCGGGGAGCTGTTTTTT
j_call: TRBJ1-5; d_call: -; clone_size: -; v_call: TRBV4-1; cdr3_aa: CASSQDPGGYQPQHF; cdr3_nt: TGCGCCAGCAGCCAAGATCCTGGGGGCTATCAACCCCAGCATTTT
j_call: TRBJ1-2; d_call: -; clone_size: -; v_call: TRBV5-6; cdr3_aa: CASSRQVNHGYTF; cdr3_nt: TGTGCCAGCAGCAGGCAGGTAAACCATGGCTACACCTTC
j_call: TRBJ2-1; d_call: -; clone_size: -; v_call: TRBV24-1; cdr3_aa: CATSPQGSSYNEQFF; cdr3_nt: TGTGCCACCAGTCCCCAGGGATCCTCCTACAATGAGCAGTTCTTC
j_call: TRBJ2-2; d_call: -; clone_size: -; v_call: TRBV9; cdr3_aa: CASSVGRGAPANTGELFF; cdr3_nt: TGTGCCAGCAGCGTAGGAAGGGGAGCCCCTGCGAACACCGGGGAGCTGTTTTTT
j_call: TRBJ2-1; d_call: -; clone_size: -; v_call: TRBV5-1; cdr3_aa: CASSLAGGTHSYNEQFF; cdr3_nt: TGCGCCAGCAGCTTGGCCGGGGGTACTCATTCCTACAATGAGCAGTTCTTC
j_call: TRBJ2-1; d_call: TRBD2; clone_size: -; v_call: TRBV5-1; cdr3_aa: CASSPIAGVYNEQFF; cdr3_nt: TGCGCCAGCAGCCCTATAGCGGGGGTTTACAATGAGCAGTTCTTC
j_call: TRBJ2-5; d_call: -; clone_size: -; v_call: TRBV4-3; cdr3_aa: CASSQDDVLQGIETQYF; cdr3_nt: TGCGCCAGCAGCCAAGATGACGTTTTGCAGGGAATTGAGACCCAGTACTTC
j_call: TRBJ2-7; d_call: TRBD1; clone_size: -; v_call: TRBV6-5; cdr3_aa: CASSYSTGWDEQYF; cdr3_nt: TGTGCCAGCAGTTACTCGACAGGGTGGGACGAGCAGTACTTC
j_call: TRBJ1-3; d_call: -; clone_size: -; v_call: TRBV19; cdr3_aa: CASSISRSSGNTIYF; cdr3_nt: TGTGCCAGTAGTATTTCCCGCAGCTCTGGAAACACCATATATTTT
j_call: TRBJ2-6; d_call: TRBD1; clone_size: once; v_call: TRBV18; cdr3_aa: CASSRLAGGASGANVLTF; cdr3_nt: TGTGCCAGCTCACGCCTAGCAGGGGGAGCCTCTGGGGCCAACGTCCTGACTTTC
j_call: TRBJ1-1; d_call: -; clone_size: -; v_call: TRBV18; cdr3_aa: CASSPMDSLNTEAFF; cdr3_nt: TGTGCCAGCTCACCCATGGACAGCCTGAACACTGAAGCTTTCTTT
j_call: TRBJ2-2; d_call: -; clone_size: -; v_call: TRBV18; cdr3_aa: CASSPPNTGELFF; cdr3_nt: TGTGCCAGCTCACCACCTAACACCGGGGAGCTGTTTTTT
j_call: TRBJ2-5; d_call: -; clone_size: -; v_call: TRBV5-1; cdr3_aa: CASSLIGSQETQYF; cdr3_nt: TGCGCCAGCAGCTTGATCGGGAGCCAAGAGACCCAGTACTTC
j_call: TRBJ2-7; d_call: TRBD1; clone_size: once; v_call: TRBV5-4; cdr3_aa: CASSTTGGAAHEQYF; cdr3_nt: TGTGCCAGCAGTACGACAGGGGGCGCTGCTCACGAGCAGTACTTC
j_call: TRBJ2-3; d_call: -; clone_size: once; v_call: TRBV27; cdr3_aa: CASSLYQTRFNTDTQYF; cdr3_nt: TGTGCCAGCAGTTTATACCAGACTCGGTTTAACACAGATACGCAGTATTTT
j_call: TRBJ1-2; d_call: TRBD1; clone_size: -; v_call: TRBV29-1; cdr3_aa: CSVEGDSSTLDGYTF; cdr3_nt: TGCAGCGTGGAAGGGGACAGTAGTACTCTTGATGGCTACACCTTC
j_call: TRBJ1-1; d_call: TRBD1; clone_size: -; v_call: TRBV25-1; cdr3_aa: CASSDGTGGEAFF; cdr3_nt: TGTGCCAGCAGTGACGGGACAGGGGGGGAAGCTTTCTTT
j_call: TRBJ2-1; d_call: TRBD2; clone_size: once; v_call: TRBV7-8; cdr3_aa: CASRLAATYEQFF; cdr3_nt: TGTGCGTCGCGACTAGCAGCTACCTATGAGCAGTTCTTC
j_call: TRBJ2-5; d_call: -; clone_size: -; v_call: TRBV24-1; cdr3_aa: CATSVVWDTQETQYF; cdr3_nt: TGTGCCACCAGTGTGGTCTGGGACACCCAAGAGACCCAGTACTTC
j_call: TRBJ1-4; d_call: -; clone_size: -; v_call: TRBV19; cdr3_aa: CASSIRGTNEKLFF; cdr3_nt: TGTGCCAGTAGTATCAGGGGAACTAATGAAAAACTGTTTTTT
j_call: TRBJ2-1; d_call: -; clone_size: -; v_call: TRBV6-4; cdr3_aa: CASSYSGSHNEQFF; cdr3_nt: TGTGCCAGCAGTTACTCGGGTTCCCACAATGAGCAGTTCTTC